This is a list of T cell receptor beta chains from one sample in a study of blood T cell repertoires in COVID-19. Method: immunoSEQ multiplex PCR; TCRdb's copy keeps in-frame clones and lacks some. The data show 95,000 or so clones, 84% seen once. The sequencing sample was made of peripheral blood. The receptors originated from a human donor in a cohort sampled during active COVID-19. CDR3s include the opening cysteine and the closing phenylalanine or tryptophan. D genes are given only for firm matches. Part of the rows lack a size; the others show once, few, many or a class for expanded clones.

CDR3nt: TGTGCCAGCAGCATCCAACCGGGACAGAGGGGCGAGCAGTACTTC
CDR3aa: CASSIQPGQRGEQYF
j_gene: TRBJ2-7
v_gene: TRBV7-3
d_gene: TRBD1
abundance: .

CDR3nt: TGTGCCAGCAGCCCGGCGGCAGGGCTTAATCAGCCCCAGCATTTT
CDR3aa: CASSPAAGLNQPQHF
j_gene: TRBJ1-5
v_gene: TRBV7-2
d_gene: .
abundance: .

CDR3nt: TGTGCCAGCAGCACGACAGGGAGTGGAGCTTTCTTT
CDR3aa: CASSTTGSGAFF
j_gene: TRBJ1-1
v_gene: TRBV6-5
d_gene: TRBD1
abundance: few

CDR3nt: TGTGCCAGCAGTTTATCTGGGTCGGGACAGGGACCGTACGAGCAGTACTTC
CDR3aa: CASSLSGSGQGPYEQYF
j_gene: TRBJ2-7
v_gene: TRBV27
d_gene: TRBD1
abundance: .

CDR3nt: TGTGCCAGCAGTGATAATGAGGGAAATGAGCAGTTCTTC
CDR3aa: CASSDNEGNEQFF
j_gene: TRBJ2-1
v_gene: TRBV6-4
d_gene: .
abundance: few

CDR3nt: TGTGCCAGCAGCGTAGTCGAGTACACCGGGGAGCTGTTTTTT
CDR3aa: CASSVVEYTGELFF
j_gene: TRBJ2-2
v_gene: TRBV9
d_gene: .
abundance: .

CDR3nt: TGTGCCAGCAAGAACGCAGATCAGCCCCAGCATTTT
CDR3aa: CASKNADQPQHF
j_gene: TRBJ1-5
v_gene: TRBV6-5
d_gene: .
abundance: .

CDR3nt: TGTGCCAGCAGGGACAGGGGATCCTACAATGAGCAGTTCTTC
CDR3aa: CASRDRGSYNEQFF
j_gene: TRBJ2-1
v_gene: TRBV3-1/TRBV3-2
d_gene: TRBD1
abundance: .

CDR3nt: TGTGCCAGCACCCCTAGTCAAGAGACCCAGTACTTC
CDR3aa: CASTPSQETQYF
j_gene: TRBJ2-5
v_gene: TRBV28
d_gene: .
abundance: .

CDR3nt: TGTGCCATCTCGCAGGGTTTAGTAGAGACCCAGTACTTC
CDR3aa: CAISQGLVETQYF
j_gene: TRBJ2-5
v_gene: TRBV10-3
d_gene: .
abundance: .

CDR3nt: TGTGCCACCAGCAGAGAGGAGGTTTTGGGCTACACCTTC
CDR3aa: CATSREEVLGYTF
j_gene: TRBJ1-2
v_gene: TRBV15
d_gene: .
abundance: .

CDR3nt: TGTGCCAGCAGCCAAGCGGCCCCGAGGGATGGCTACACCTTC
CDR3aa: CASSQAAPRDGYTF
j_gene: TRBJ1-2
v_gene: TRBV3-1/TRBV3-2
d_gene: .
abundance: .

CDR3nt: TGTGCCAGCAGCTTAGGCGGGGGGGCCGTAGATACGCAGTATTTT
CDR3aa: CASSLGGGAVDTQYF
j_gene: TRBJ2-3
v_gene: TRBV7-2
d_gene: TRBD2
abundance: .

CDR3nt: TGTGCCAGCACTAGACTAGCGGGAGGGACTGATACGCAGTATTTT
CDR3aa: CASTRLAGGTDTQYF
j_gene: TRBJ2-3
v_gene: TRBV6-1
d_gene: TRBD2
abundance: .

CDR3nt: TGTGCCAGCAGCGTAGGATGGGGGCGGGGGACTGAAGCTTTCTTT
CDR3aa: CASSVGWGRGTEAFF
j_gene: TRBJ1-1
v_gene: TRBV9
d_gene: .
abundance: .

CDR3nt: TGTGCCAGCAGCTTAGTGTCGGGGAGCTCCTACAATGAGCAGTTCTTC
CDR3aa: CASSLVSGSSYNEQFF
j_gene: TRBJ2-1
v_gene: TRBV7-9
d_gene: .
abundance: .

CDR3nt: TGTGCCAGAAGACAGGACAGTTCCACTGAAGCTTTCTTT
CDR3aa: CARRQDSSTEAFF
j_gene: TRBJ1-1
v_gene: TRBV5-3
d_gene: .
abundance: few

CDR3nt: TGTGCCAGCTCCTTTTCCAGGGAAAACTATGGCTACACCTTC
CDR3aa: CASSFSRENYGYTF
j_gene: TRBJ1-2
v_gene: TRBV18
d_gene: .
abundance: .

CDR3nt: TGTGCCAGCAGCTCAGCGGACAGGAGACTTAATGAAAAACTGTTTTTT
CDR3aa: CASSSADRRLNEKLFF
j_gene: TRBJ1-4
v_gene: TRBV14
d_gene: TRBD1
abundance: .

CDR3nt: TGTGCCAGCTCACTTATTTCCGTACAGGGTGCAGATACGCAGTATTTT
CDR3aa: CASSLISVQGADTQYF
j_gene: TRBJ2-3
v_gene: TRBV18
d_gene: .
abundance: .

CDR3nt: TGTGCCAGCAGCCTGTTGAGCTATGGCTACACCTTC
CDR3aa: CASSLLSYGYTF
j_gene: TRBJ1-2
v_gene: TRBV5-6
d_gene: .
abundance: .

CDR3nt: TGTGCCACCAGCAGAGATCGCGGGGGCCAAGAGACCCAGTACTTC
CDR3aa: CATSRDRGGQETQYF
j_gene: TRBJ2-5
v_gene: TRBV15
d_gene: TRBD2
abundance: .

CDR3nt: TGTGCCAGCAGAGGACAGGGGTCGGGTTCACCCCTCCACTTT
CDR3aa: CASRGQGSGSPLHF
j_gene: TRBJ1-6
v_gene: TRBV6-4
d_gene: TRBD1
abundance: .

CDR3nt: TGTGCCAGCAGCTTAGGCTCTAGCGGGACCTACAATGAGCAGTTCTTC
CDR3aa: CASSLGSSGTYNEQFF
j_gene: TRBJ2-1
v_gene: TRBV7-2
d_gene: TRBD2
abundance: .

CDR3nt: TGCAGCGTTGACGATACAGGGAAGGGCAAAAACATTCAGTACTTC
CDR3aa: CSVDDTGKGKNIQYF
j_gene: TRBJ2-4
v_gene: TRBV29-1
d_gene: .
abundance: .

CDR3nt: TGTGCCAGCTCCCCGGACAGGCTTAATGGCTACACCTTC
CDR3aa: CASSPDRLNGYTF
j_gene: TRBJ1-2
v_gene: TRBV18
d_gene: TRBD1
abundance: .

CDR3nt: TGTGCCAGCAGCCAAGCCGACAGGCCGTCCTCTGGAAACACCATATATTTT
CDR3aa: CASSQADRPSSGNTIYF
j_gene: TRBJ1-3
v_gene: TRBV3-1/TRBV3-2
d_gene: .
abundance: once

CDR3nt: TGTGCCAGCAGTTTACCCGGACAGGGCAAAGACATTCAGTACTTC
CDR3aa: CASSLPGQGKDIQYF
j_gene: TRBJ2-4
v_gene: TRBV28
d_gene: TRBD1
abundance: .

CDR3nt: TGCGCCAGCAGCTGGGGGCAGGGGACGACCGTCGGAAACACCATATATTTT
CDR3aa: CASSWGQGTTVGNTIYF
j_gene: TRBJ1-3
v_gene: TRBV5-1
d_gene: .
abundance: .

CDR3nt: TGTGCCAGCAGTGATGATAGCCCCGAGCAGTTCTTC
CDR3aa: CASSDDSPEQFF
j_gene: TRBJ2-1
v_gene: TRBV2
d_gene: .
abundance: .

CDR3nt: TGTGCCAGCAGTCGCTTCGACAGGCCCTACGAGCAGTACTTC
CDR3aa: CASSRFDRPYEQYF
j_gene: TRBJ2-7
v_gene: TRBV28
d_gene: .
abundance: few

CDR3nt: TGTGCCACCACGGTTGGGGGGGGCCACGTTAATGAAAAACTGTTTTTT
CDR3aa: CATTVGGGHVNEKLFF
j_gene: TRBJ1-4
v_gene: TRBV24-1
d_gene: .
abundance: .

CDR3nt: TGCAGTGCTAGTCGCGCGGAACCCCTCCACTTT
CDR3aa: CSASRAEPLHF
j_gene: TRBJ1-6
v_gene: TRBV20-1
d_gene: .
abundance: .

CDR3nt: TGTGCCAGCAGTGGACCCGTACCCGGGGGAGGGTACAATGAGCAGTTCTTC
CDR3aa: CASSGPVPGGGYNEQFF
j_gene: TRBJ2-1
v_gene: TRBV2
d_gene: TRBD2
abundance: .

CDR3nt: TGTGCCAGCAGTCCGACAGGGTCCAACACCGGGGAGCTGTTTTTT
CDR3aa: CASSPTGSNTGELFF
j_gene: TRBJ2-2
v_gene: TRBV27
d_gene: TRBD1
abundance: .

CDR3nt: TGTGCCACCAGTGATTGGGGTGTTGGGGAGGACAATGAGCAGTTCTTC
CDR3aa: CATSDWGVGEDNEQFF
j_gene: TRBJ2-1
v_gene: TRBV24-1
d_gene: .
abundance: .

CDR3nt: TGCGCCAGCAGGGGGGGACAGCCTAGAGAACCTGGAAACACCATATATTTT
CDR3aa: CASRGGQPREPGNTIYF
j_gene: TRBJ1-3
v_gene: TRBV10-1
d_gene: TRBD1
abundance: .

CDR3nt: TGTGCCAGCAGGGTAGGGGGAGTCGATGAGCAGTTCTTC
CDR3aa: CASRVGGVDEQFF
j_gene: TRBJ2-1
v_gene: TRBV7-2
d_gene: .
abundance: .

CDR3nt: TGTGCCAGCATGGAGGGGAACTCCTACGAGCAGTACTTC
CDR3aa: CASMEGNSYEQYF
j_gene: TRBJ2-7
v_gene: TRBV6-6
d_gene: .
abundance: .

CDR3nt: TGTGCCAGCAGTTTCTACAACACTGAAGCTTTCTTT
CDR3aa: CASSFYNTEAFF
j_gene: TRBJ1-1
v_gene: TRBV12-3/TRBV12-4
d_gene: .
abundance: .

CDR3nt: TGTGCCAGTAGTATATCGGGACAGGTCGGTGGCTACACCTTC
CDR3aa: CASSISGQVGGYTF
j_gene: TRBJ1-2
v_gene: TRBV19
d_gene: TRBD1
abundance: .

CDR3nt: TGTGCCAGCAGTTTGCTCCAAAGGACGGGGGGCTACACCTTC
CDR3aa: CASSLLQRTGGYTF
j_gene: TRBJ1-2
v_gene: TRBV28
d_gene: .
abundance: few

CDR3nt: TGTGCCAGCAGCCGGAACAGGGGGTGGGAGCTGTTTTTT
CDR3aa: CASSRNRGWELFF
j_gene: TRBJ2-2
v_gene: TRBV3-1/TRBV3-2
d_gene: TRBD1
abundance: .

CDR3nt: TGTGCCAGCAGCTTAGAGGCGGGGAGCTACAATGAGCAGTTCTTC
CDR3aa: CASSLEAGSYNEQFF
j_gene: TRBJ2-1
v_gene: TRBV13
d_gene: .
abundance: .

CDR3nt: TGTGCCAGCAGCAAAACAGATACGCAGTATTTT
CDR3aa: CASSKTDTQYF
j_gene: TRBJ2-3
v_gene: TRBV12-3/TRBV12-4
d_gene: .
abundance: .

CDR3nt: TGTGCCAGCAGTTCCTTGAGGGAGTTCACAGATACGCAGTATTTT
CDR3aa: CASSSLREFTDTQYF
j_gene: TRBJ2-3
v_gene: TRBV6-2/TRBV6-3
d_gene: .
abundance: .

CDR3nt: TGTGCCAGTAGTCCTCACCGACAGGGGGCAGATGGCTACACCTTC
CDR3aa: CASSPHRQGADGYTF
j_gene: TRBJ1-2
v_gene: TRBV19
d_gene: TRBD1
abundance: .

CDR3nt: TGTGCCACCAGCAGGGACAGCGTCCAAGAGACCCAGTACTTC
CDR3aa: CATSRDSVQETQYF
j_gene: TRBJ2-5
v_gene: TRBV15
d_gene: .
abundance: .

CDR3nt: TGTGCCAGCAGCGTAAGTTCTCAGGGGACTAGTCGCAATGAGCAGTTCTTC
CDR3aa: CASSVSSQGTSRNEQFF
j_gene: TRBJ2-1
v_gene: TRBV9
d_gene: TRBD2
abundance: .